The 7 T cell receptor beta chains below were found in one sample sequenced in a study of shared clonotypes between healthy human individuals. TCRdb's table, derived via immunoSEQ multiplex PCR, lists solely in-frame clones and lacks some. The sample lists about 2.3 million clones, approximately 93% occurring once. The sequenced material came from naive CD4+ T cells from PBMCs. The subset here: CD45RA+ positively selected. These receptors originate from a man aged 18 to 29 in good health. Some clones in this sample may be carry-over from other donors' samples.

The CDR3 protein is CASKQGAVMNTEAFF. CDR3 DNA: TGCGCCAGCAAGCAGGGCGCAGTTATGAACACTGAAGCTTTCTTT. The chain carries TRBV5-1 and TRBJ1-1, with D possibly being TRBD1 (5 bases). This CDR3 spans 15 amino acids. CDR1 and CDR2 from the germline V gene are SGHRS and YFSETQ. V lost 6 bases and J lost 0, with 15 bases in between. The whole variable domain, remainder taken from reference TRBV5-1 and TRBJ1-1, is KAGVTQTPRYLIKTRGQQVTLSCSPISGHRSVSWYQQTPGQGLQFLFEYFSETQRNKGNFPGRFSGRQFSNSRSEMNVSTLELGDSALYLCASKQGAVMNTEAFFGQGTRLTVV.

This chain uses TRBV11-2 with TRBJ2-1; 8 nucleotides agree with TRBD2. J lost 0 bases, V lost 2 bases, and 6 bases had no gene match. Germline values: CDR1 SGHAT, CDR2 FQNNGV. This CDR3 has 17 residues. The CDR3 is CASSLRTSPSSYNEQFF. The CDR3 nucleotides read TGTGCCAGCAGCTTACGGACTAGCCCTAGCTCCTACAATGAGCAGTTCTTC. Using reference TRBV11-2 and TRBJ2-1 for the parts outside the CDR3, the full variable domain is EAGVAQSPRYKIIEKRQSVAFWCNPISGHATLYWYQQILGQGPKLLIQFQNNGVVDDSQLPKDRFSAERLKGVDSTLKIQPAKLEDSAVYLCASSLRTSPSSYNEQFFGPGTRLTVL.

CDR3 coding DNA: TGCAGCGTTGAAGATCCGGGACAGGGGCGCTATGGCTACACCTTC. The encoded protein is CSVEDPGQGRYGYTF. The chain couples TRBV29-1 to TRBJ1-2; 10 bases are a match to TRBD1. Germline loops: CDR1 SQVTM, CDR2 ANQGSEA. The CDR3 totals 15 residues. The ends lost 0 bases at V and 4 bases at J; junction bases unmatched: 5.

This chain uses TRBV27 with TRBJ1-2, with TRBD1 as a possible D gene (5 bases). The germline CDR1 and CDR2 sequences are MNHEY and SMNVEV (reference sequence). There are 14 residues in the CDR3. The germline V and J ends were trimmed by 6 bases and 7 bases, with 18 bases remaining between them. CDR3 DNA: TGTGCCAGCAGCCAATTCCGGGACTCCCCTGGCTACACCTTC. Encoded protein: CASSQFRDSPGYTF.

The rearrangement uses TRBV5-1 and TRBJ2-5; D is perhaps TRBD1 (5 bases). This CDR3 is 14 amino acids long. Germline V CDR1 and CDR2: SGHRS, YFSETQ. Trimming cost V 2 bases and J 2 bases, with 10 bases left between them. The CDR3 protein is CASSFDSAQETQYF. The CDR3 nucleotides read TGCGCCAGCAGCTTTGACAGCGCACAAGAGACCCAGTACTTC.

V gene TRBV4-3 combines with J gene TRBJ2-1, with 11 bases lining up with TRBD2. J gave up 2 bases and V 6 bases, and 9 bases lay outside the gene matches. CDR3 length: 17 amino acids. Germline V gene sequence: CDR1 LGHNA, CDR2 YSLEER. CDR3 sequence reads: CASSKLAGEEAYNEQFF. CDR3 bases: TGCGCCAGCAGTAAACTAGCGGGAGAAGAAGCCTACAATGAGCAGTTCTTC.

The chain is built from TRBV2 and TRBJ1-2; possible D gene TRBD1, 5 bases. CDR1 and CDR2 (germline): SNHLY, FYNNEI. Trimming stripped 3 bases from V and 1 base from J, with 9 bases between. The CDR3 has 14 amino acids. CDR3 DNA sequence: TGTGCCAGCAGTGAGGGACTCCTTAACTATGGCTACACCTTC. Its translation: CASSEGLLNYGYTF.